Shown below are 15 T cell receptor beta chains from a single sample sequenced in a study of cytomegalovirus exposure and HLA in healthy donors. Researchers ran the PCR with 60 Vbeta and 13 Jbeta primers. Assay used: immunoSEQ multiplex PCR; TCRdb lists only in-frame clones, some missing. The sample lists some 180,000 clones; roughly four fifths were seen once. Material: PBMCs. The receptors were gathered from a man in his thirties or forties in good health and CMV-seronegative.

The chain is built from TRBV7-2 and TRBJ2-7; no firm D call. The CDR3 has 11 amino acids. CDR1 is SGHTA, CDR2 FQGNSA, per germline. Deletions cut 5 bases from V and 2 bases from J, with 4 bases between. CDR3 loop: CASSRTYEQYF. The DNA for the CDR3 is TGTGCCAGCAGCCGTACCTACGAGCAGTACTTC.

This clone was detected only a few times. The V gene is TRBV6-6, the J gene TRBJ1-1; TRBD1 matches 10 bases. This CDR3 comprises 15 residues. Germline CDR1 MNHNY, CDR2 SVGAGI (reference sequence). After removal of 6 bases from V and 5 bases from J, the junction contained 9 bases not matched to a gene. In DNA form, the CDR3 reads TGTGCCAGCAGCCAACCACGGACAGGGGGTACTGAAGCTTTCTTT. Translated: CASSQPRTGGTEAFF.

The chain carries TRBV7-9 and TRBJ2-7, with D hard to call. CDR1 is SEHNR and CDR2 is FQNEAQ in the germline V gene (reference sequence). CDR3 size: 13 residues. Trimming removed 2 bases from V and 2 bases from J, with 7 bases in between. This chain's CDR3 is CASSLYSTYEQYF. CDR3 coding DNA: TGTGCCAGCAGCTTATACAGTACCTACGAGCAGTACTTC.

The rearrangement uses TRBV28 and TRBJ2-7; possible D gene TRBD1, 5 bases. The CDR3 contains 13 residues. The germline V gene encodes CDR1 MDHEN and CDR2 SYDVKM. The V gene lost 6 bases and the J gene lost 5 bases, with 14 bases spanning the gap. The CDR3 DNA is TGTGCCAGCAGCCGAACAGGTAGGGACGAGCAGTACTTC. Translation gives CASSRTGRDEQYF.

This clone was observed a single time. The CDR3 loop is CASSPHPNHDWDQPQHF. CDR3 in DNA: TGTGCCAGCAGCCCCCACCCCAACCACGACTGGGATCAGCCCCAGCATTTT. The gene calls are TRBV9 and TRBJ1-5; no clear D gene. There are 17 residues in the CDR3. With 4 bases removed from V and 5 bases from J, the gap between germline ends came to 22 bases. Germline values: CDR1 SGDLS, CDR2 YYNGEE.

The chain combines TRBV19 with TRBJ2-3; 7 nucleotides match TRBD1. V was pared by 4 bases and J by 6 bases, with 10 bases of the junction left unmatched. Looked up from germline, CDR1 is LNHDA and CDR2 is SQIVND (reference sequence). CDR3 length: 15 residues. The CDR3 DNA reads TGTGCCAGTAGTAGGAGAGAGGGGGCACCGGATACGCAGTATTTT. Translated: CASSRREGAPDTQYF.

This chain's CDR3 is CASSSQVKDEQFF. CDR3 DNA sequence: TGTGCCAGCAGCTCACAGGTGAAGGATGAGCAGTTCTTC. The J gene is TRBJ2-1, the V gene TRBV9, with a tentative D call TRBD1 (5 bases). V was clipped by 4 bases and J by 8 bases, with 13 bases between them. The CDR3 is 13 residues long. Germline V CDR1 and CDR2: SGDLS, YYNGEE.

The genes are TRBV28 and TRBJ1-6; unclear D gene. Trimming removed 2 bases at V and 6 bases at J, with 8 bases between. Germline V gene lookup returns CDR1 MDHEN and CDR2 SYDVKM. This CDR3 comprises 14 residues. CDR3 in amino acids: CASSLPAVNSPLHF. In DNA, the CDR3 is TGTGCCAGCAGTTTACCCGCGGTTAATTCACCCCTCCACTTT.

The V and J genes are TRBV2 and TRBJ2-7; possible D gene TRBD1, 6 bases. Germline V lookup: CDR1 SNHLY, CDR2 FYNNEI. This CDR3 is built from 14 residues. The V and J ends lost 5 bases and 2 bases respectively, with 13 bases between them. The CDR3 spells CASSRRTETYEQYF. CDR3 DNA: TGTGCCAGCAGTCGCCGGACAGAAACCTACGAGCAGTACTTC.

The V and J genes are TRBV5-1 and TRBJ2-1; no firm D call. CDR1 is SGHRS and CDR2 is YFSETQ in the germline V gene. CDR3 length equals 15 residues. V lost 4 bases to trimming and J lost 2 bases, with 13 bases between them. This CDR3 reads CASSRRLSPYNEQFF. The CDR3 bases are TGCGCCAGCAGCCGACGACTCTCCCCCTACAATGAGCAGTTCTTC.

The chain combines TRBV10-3 with TRBJ1-1; TRBD1 matches 7 bases. The CDR3 is made up of 13 amino acids. The trim removed 6 bases at V and 1 base at J, leaving 2 bases unmatched. CDR1 and CDR2 from the germline V gene are ENHRY and SYGVKD. The CDR3: CAIRGQTNTEAFF. The CDR3, as DNA: TGTGCCATCAGGGGACAGACGAACACTGAAGCTTTCTTT.

The rearrangement uses TRBV5-4 and TRBJ2-3; the match to TRBD2 covers 9 bases. Germline V gene lookup returns CDR1 SGHNT and CDR2 YYREEE (reference sequence). The CDR3 is 14 amino acids. J was trimmed by 8 bases and V by 4 bases; bases with no gene match: 8. The CDR3 DNA follows: TGTGCCAGCAGCAGACTAGCGGCACCCGTTACGCAGTATTTT. It codes for CASSRLAAPVTQYF.

The V gene is TRBV5-1, the J gene TRBJ2-5, with TRBD2 matching 9 bases. The tail of the sequence fits TRBJ2-7 better, so the J call may be wrong. Per the germline V gene, CDR1 is SGHRS and CDR2 is YFSETQ. This CDR3 has 14 amino acids. The CDR3 is CASSLGTSSGEQYF. CDR3 nucleotides: TGCGCCAGCAGCCTCGGGACTAGCTCCGGCGAGCAGTACTTC.

V gene TRBV5-6 combines with J gene TRBJ1-2; 10 bases are a match to TRBD1. With 0 bases clipped from V and 4 bases from J, the junction kept 3 bases outside the gene matches. This CDR3 region has 15 residues. Germline lookup yields CDR1 SGHDT and CDR2 YYEEEE. The CDR3 sequence is CASSLGDRGRYGYTF. The DNA of the CDR3 is TGTGCCAGCAGCTTGGGGGACAGGGGCCGCTATGGCTACACCTTC.

This clone was found once. V usage is TRBV7-3 and J usage is TRBJ2-3, with 14 bases lining up with TRBD2. The V and J ends lost 5 bases and 4 bases, in that order; junction bases with no gene match: 2. There are 15 residues in the CDR3. The germline CDR1 and CDR2 sequences are SGHTA and FQGTGA. This CDR3 is CASSLTSGRADTQYF. CDR3 DNA sequence: TGTGCCAGCAGCCTGACTAGCGGGAGGGCAGATACGCAGTATTTT.